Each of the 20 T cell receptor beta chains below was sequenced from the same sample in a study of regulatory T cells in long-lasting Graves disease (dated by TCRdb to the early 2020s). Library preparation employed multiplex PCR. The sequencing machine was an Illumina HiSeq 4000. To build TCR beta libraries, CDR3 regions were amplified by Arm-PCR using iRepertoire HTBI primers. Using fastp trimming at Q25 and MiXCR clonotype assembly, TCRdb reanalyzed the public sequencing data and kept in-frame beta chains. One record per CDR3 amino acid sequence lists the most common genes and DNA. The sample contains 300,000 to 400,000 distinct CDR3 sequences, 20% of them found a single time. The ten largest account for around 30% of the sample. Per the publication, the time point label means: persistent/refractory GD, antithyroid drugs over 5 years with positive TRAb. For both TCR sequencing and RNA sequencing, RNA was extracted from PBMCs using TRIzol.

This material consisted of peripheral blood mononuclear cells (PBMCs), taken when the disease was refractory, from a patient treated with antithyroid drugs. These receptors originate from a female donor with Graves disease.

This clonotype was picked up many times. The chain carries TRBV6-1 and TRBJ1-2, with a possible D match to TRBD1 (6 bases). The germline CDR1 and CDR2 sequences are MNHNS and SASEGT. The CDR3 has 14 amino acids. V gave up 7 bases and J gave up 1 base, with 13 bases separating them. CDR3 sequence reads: CASTYPDSNYGYTF. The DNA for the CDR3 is TGTGCCAGCACATACCCGGACAGTAACTATGGCTACACCTTC.

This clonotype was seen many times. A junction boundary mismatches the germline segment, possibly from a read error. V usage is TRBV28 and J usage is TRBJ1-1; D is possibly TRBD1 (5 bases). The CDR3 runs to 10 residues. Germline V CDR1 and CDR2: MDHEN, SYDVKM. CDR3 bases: TGCCGGGGCGATGGGACTGAAGCTTTCTTT. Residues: CRGDGTEAFF.

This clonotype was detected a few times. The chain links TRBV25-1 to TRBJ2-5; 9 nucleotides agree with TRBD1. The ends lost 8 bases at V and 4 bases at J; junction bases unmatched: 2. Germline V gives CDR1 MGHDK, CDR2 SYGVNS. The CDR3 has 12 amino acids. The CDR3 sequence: CASVGQGETQYF. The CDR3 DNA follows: TGTGCCAGCGTGGGACAGGGAGAGACCCAGTACTTC.

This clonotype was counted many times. CDR3 region: CSAGHPGDQPQHF. In DNA form, the CDR3 reads TGCAGTGCCGGACACCCGGGGGATCAGCCCCAGCATTTT. This rearrangement joins TRBV20-1 to TRBJ1-5, with a possible D match to TRBD1 (5 bases). This CDR3 contains 13 residues. Trimming stripped 6 bases from V and 5 bases from J, with 14 bases between. Germline V gene lookup returns CDR1 DFQATT and CDR2 SNEGSKA (reference sequence).

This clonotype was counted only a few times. The CDR3 loop reads CSARRRDSNIQYF. Here the CDR3 DNA reads TGCAGTGCTAGGCGCCGGGACAGCAACATTCAGTACTTC. The J gene is TRBJ2-4, the V gene TRBV20-1; 7 bases agree with TRBD1. In germline, CDR1 is DFQATT, CDR2 SNEGSKA (reference sequence). V gave up 3 bases and J gave up 7 bases; unmatched junction bases: 6. This CDR3 region has 13 residues.

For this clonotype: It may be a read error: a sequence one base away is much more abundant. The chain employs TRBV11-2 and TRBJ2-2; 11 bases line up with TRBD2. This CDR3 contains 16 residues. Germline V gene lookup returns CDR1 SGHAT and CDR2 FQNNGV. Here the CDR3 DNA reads TGTGCCAGCAGCTTAGGGACTAGCGGGTACACCGGGAAGCTGTTTTTT. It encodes CASSLGTSGYTGKLFF.

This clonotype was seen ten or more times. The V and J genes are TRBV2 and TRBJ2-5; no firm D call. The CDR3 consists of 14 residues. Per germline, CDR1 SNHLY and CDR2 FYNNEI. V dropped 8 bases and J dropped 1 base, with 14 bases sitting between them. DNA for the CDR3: TGTGCCAGCTCCCCCACATCAGCCCAAGAGACCCAGTACTTC. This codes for CASSPTSAQETQYF.

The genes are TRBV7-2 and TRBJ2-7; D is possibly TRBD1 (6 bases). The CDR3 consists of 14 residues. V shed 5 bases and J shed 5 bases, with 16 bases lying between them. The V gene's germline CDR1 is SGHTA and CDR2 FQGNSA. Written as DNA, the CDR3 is TGTGCCAGCAGCGCAGGGGCACTACAGGACGAGCAGTACTTC. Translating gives CASSAGALQDEQYF. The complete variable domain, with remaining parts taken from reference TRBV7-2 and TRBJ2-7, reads GAGVSQSPSNKVTEKGKDVELRCDPISGHTALYWYRQSLGQGLEFLIYFQGNSAPDKSGLPSDRFSAERTGGSVSTLTIQRTQQEDSAVYLCASSAGALQDEQYFGPGTRLTVT.

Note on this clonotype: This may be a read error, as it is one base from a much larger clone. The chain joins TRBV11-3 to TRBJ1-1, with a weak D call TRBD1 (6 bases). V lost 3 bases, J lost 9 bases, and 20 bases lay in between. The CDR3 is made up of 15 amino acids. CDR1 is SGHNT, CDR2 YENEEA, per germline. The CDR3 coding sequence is TGTGCCAGCAGCTTGGAGGGGGGGTTGTCGACTAAAGCTTTCTTT. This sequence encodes CASSLEGGLSTKAFF.

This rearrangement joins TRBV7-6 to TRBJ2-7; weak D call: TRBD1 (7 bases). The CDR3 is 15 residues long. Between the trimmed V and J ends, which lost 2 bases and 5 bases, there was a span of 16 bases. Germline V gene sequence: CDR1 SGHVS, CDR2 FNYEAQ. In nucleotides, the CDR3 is TGTGCCAGCAGCTTAAGGACAGGCGGGGTCGACGAGCAGTACTTC. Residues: CASSLRTGGVDEQYF.

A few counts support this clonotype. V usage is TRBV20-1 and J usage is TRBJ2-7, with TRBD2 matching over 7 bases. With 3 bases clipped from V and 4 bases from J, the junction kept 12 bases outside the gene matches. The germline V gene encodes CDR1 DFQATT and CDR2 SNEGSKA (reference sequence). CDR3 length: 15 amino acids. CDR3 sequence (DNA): TGCAGTGCTAGGGGGGAGGGTAGCGGACTGTACGAGCAGTACTTC. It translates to CSARGEGSGLYEQYF.

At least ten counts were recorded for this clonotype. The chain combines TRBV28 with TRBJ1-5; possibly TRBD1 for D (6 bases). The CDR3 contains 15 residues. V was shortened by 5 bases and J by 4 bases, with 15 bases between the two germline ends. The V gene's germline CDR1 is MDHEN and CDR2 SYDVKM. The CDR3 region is CASSLLTGGNQPQHF. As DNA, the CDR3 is TGTGCCAGCAGTCTTTTGACAGGCGGAAATCAGCCCCAGCATTTT.

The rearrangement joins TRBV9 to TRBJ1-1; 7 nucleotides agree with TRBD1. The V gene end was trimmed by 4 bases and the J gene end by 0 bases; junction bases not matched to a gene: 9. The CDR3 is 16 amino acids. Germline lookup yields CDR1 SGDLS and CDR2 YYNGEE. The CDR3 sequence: CASSYTPGQLNTEAFF. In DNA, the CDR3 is TGTGCCAGCAGCTACACCCCGGGACAGTTGAACACTGAAGCTTTCTTT.

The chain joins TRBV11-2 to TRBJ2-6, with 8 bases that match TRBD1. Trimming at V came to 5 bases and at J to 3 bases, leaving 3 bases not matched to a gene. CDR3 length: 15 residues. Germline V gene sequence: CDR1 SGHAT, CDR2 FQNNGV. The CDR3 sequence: CASSRTGYGANVLTF. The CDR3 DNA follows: TGTGCCAGCAGCCGGACAGGGTATGGGGCCAACGTCCTGACTTTC.

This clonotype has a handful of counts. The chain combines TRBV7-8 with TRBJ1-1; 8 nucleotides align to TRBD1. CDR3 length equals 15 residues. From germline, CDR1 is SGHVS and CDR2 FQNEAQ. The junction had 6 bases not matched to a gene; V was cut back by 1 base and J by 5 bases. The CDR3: CASSLGRQGRTEAFF. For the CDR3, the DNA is TGTGCCAGCAGCTTAGGCCGACAGGGGAGGACTGAAGCTTTCTTT.

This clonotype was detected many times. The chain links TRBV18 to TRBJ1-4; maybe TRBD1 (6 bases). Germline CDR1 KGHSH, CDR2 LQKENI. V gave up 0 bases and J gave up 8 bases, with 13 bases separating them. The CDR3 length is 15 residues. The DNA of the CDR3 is TGTGCCAGCTCACCACCGAACAGGGAGGACGAAAAACTGTTTTTT. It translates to CASSPPNREDEKLFF.

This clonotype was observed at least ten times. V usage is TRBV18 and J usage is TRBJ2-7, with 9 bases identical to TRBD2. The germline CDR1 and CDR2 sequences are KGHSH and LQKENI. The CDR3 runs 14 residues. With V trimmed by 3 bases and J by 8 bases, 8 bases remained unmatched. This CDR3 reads CASSPRASGEQQYF. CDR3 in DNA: TGTGCCAGCTCACCCAGGGCTAGCGGGGAGCAGCAGTACTTC. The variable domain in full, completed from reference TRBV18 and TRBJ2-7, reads NAGVMQNPRHLVRRRGQEARLRCSPMKGHSHVYWYRQLPEEGLKFMVYLQKENIIDESGMPKERFSAEFPKEGPSILRIQQVVRGDSAAYFCASSPRASGEQQYFGPGTRLTVT.

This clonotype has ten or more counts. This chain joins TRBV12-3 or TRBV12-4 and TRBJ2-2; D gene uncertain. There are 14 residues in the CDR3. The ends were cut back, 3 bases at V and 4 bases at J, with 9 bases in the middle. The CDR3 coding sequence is TGTGCCAGCAGTTTTTCGGGTTCCACCGGGGAGCTGTTTTTT. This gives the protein CASSFSGSTGELFF.

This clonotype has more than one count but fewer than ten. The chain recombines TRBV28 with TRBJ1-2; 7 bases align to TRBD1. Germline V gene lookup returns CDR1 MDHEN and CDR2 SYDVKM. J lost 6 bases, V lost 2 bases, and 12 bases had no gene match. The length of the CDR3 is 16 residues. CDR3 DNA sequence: TGTGCCAGCAGTTTAGCACAAGGGGGCCCGTGGGATGGCTACACCTTC. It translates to CASSLAQGGPWDGYTF.

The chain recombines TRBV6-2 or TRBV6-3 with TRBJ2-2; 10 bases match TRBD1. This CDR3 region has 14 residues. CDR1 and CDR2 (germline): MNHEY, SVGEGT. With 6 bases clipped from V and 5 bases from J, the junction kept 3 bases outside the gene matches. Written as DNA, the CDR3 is TGTGCCAGCAGATGGACAGGGGGGACCGGGGAGCTGTTTTTT. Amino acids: CASRWTGGTGELFF.